This T cell receptor (beta chain) was sequenced during a study of post-analysis software for immune sequencing data. General study points: Relative to controls, patients had roughly five TRBV segments at higher frequency, with TRBV5-6, TRBV5-1 and TRBV20-1 among these.

This clonotype was detected only a few times. Its antigen is still unknown. The V gene lost 0 bases and the J gene lost 11 bases, with 12 bases spanning the gap. CDR3 length: 13 amino acids. Germline V gene sequence: CDR1 ENHRY, CDR2 SYGVKD. Unique molecular identifiers had been added to the TCR beta cDNA libraries. TCRdb passed the PCR reads through MiXCR, listing each CDR3 protein once. The sample has roughly 800,000 distinct CDR3 sequences; more than 45% are singletons. Sequenced sample: blood. The sequence was collected from a girl between 10 and 17 years old with multiple sclerosis. The rearrangement joins TRBV10-3 to TRBJ2-3; a possible D gene is TRBD2 (7 bases). The chain's CDR3 is CAISESRGLQQYF. The CDR3 coding sequence is TGTGCCATCAGTGAGTCGCGGGGGCTTCAGCAGTATTTT.